This is a list of T cell receptor beta chains from one sample in a study of Ad26.COV2.S vaccination and SARS-CoV-2 variants. The protocol was immunoSEQ multiplex PCR, while the TCRdb copy is restricted to in-frame clones and leaves out a portion. Of about 680,000 clones in the sample, 89% were seen once. The sequencing here drew on peripheral blood, taken in a trial of Ad26.COV2.S vaccine versus placebo. The source is a person aged 18-60 years who received the Ad26.COV2.S COVID-19 vaccine or a placebo. CDR3s include the opening cysteine and the closing phenylalanine or tryptophan. The order of the fields is clone size, V gene, J gene, D gene, CDR3 DNA, CDR3 protein. The D gene is left open where the match is weak. For some rows the clone size is stated as once, few or many, or as a class when expanded; others skip it.

clone size: .; V gene: TRBV7-9; J gene: TRBJ2-5; D gene: .; CDR3 DNA: TGTGCCAGCAGCTTACAGGGGACCCAGTACTTC; CDR3 protein: CASSLQGTQYF
clone size: .; V gene: TRBV7-2; J gene: TRBJ1-5; D gene: TRBD1; CDR3 DNA: TGTGCCAGCAGCCCCGGACAGGCTCCCAATCAGCCCCAGCATTTT; CDR3 protein: CASSPGQAPNQPQHF
clone size: .; V gene: TRBV5-1; J gene: TRBJ1-1; D gene: .; CDR3 DNA: TGCGCCAGCAGGAAGGGGTCCGGGATGAACACTGAAGCTTTCTTT; CDR3 protein: CASRKGSGMNTEAFF
clone size: .; V gene: TRBV4-1; J gene: TRBJ1-4; D gene: .; CDR3 DNA: TGCGCCAGCAGCCAAGATCCTCGGGGCCGGGAAAAACTGTTTTTT; CDR3 protein: CASSQDPRGREKLFF
clone size: .; V gene: TRBV14; J gene: TRBJ2-3; D gene: .; CDR3 DNA: TGTGCCAGCAGCCAAGGACCAGATACGCAGTATTTT; CDR3 protein: CASSQGPDTQYF
clone size: .; V gene: TRBV10-1; J gene: TRBJ2-1; D gene: .; CDR3 DNA: TGCGCCAGCAGTGGGGGGCTCTCCTACAATGAGCAGTTCTTC; CDR3 protein: CASSGGLSYNEQFF
clone size: .; V gene: TRBV27; J gene: TRBJ1-6; D gene: TRBD1; CDR3 DNA: TGTGCCAGCAGAGGGGACAGGGGGCGAGGATCACCCCTCCACTTT; CDR3 protein: CASRGDRGRGSPLHF
clone size: once; V gene: TRBV7-7; J gene: TRBJ2-1; D gene: .; CDR3 DNA: TGTGCCAGCAGCTTAGGGCTGAACAATGAGCAGTTCTTC; CDR3 protein: CASSLGLNNEQFF
clone size: .; V gene: TRBV6-6; J gene: TRBJ1-5; D gene: TRBD1; CDR3 DNA: TGTGCCAGCAGGCTAGAGACAGGGGCCAATCAGCCCCAGCATTTT; CDR3 protein: CASRLETGANQPQHF
clone size: .; V gene: TRBV10-3; J gene: TRBJ1-1; D gene: .; CDR3 DNA: TGTGCCATCAGTGAGTCGTCACTGCAGGCTTTCTTT; CDR3 protein: CAISESSLQAFF
clone size: .; V gene: TRBV7-9; J gene: TRBJ2-2; D gene: .; CDR3 DNA: TGTGCCAGCAGCTCCAGCTCTATCTCCACCGGGGAGCTGTTTTTT; CDR3 protein: CASSSSSISTGELFF
clone size: few; V gene: TRBV6-6; J gene: TRBJ2-1; D gene: TRBD2; CDR3 DNA: TGTGCCAGCAATGCCGCGGGGGTACATGAGCAGTTCTTC; CDR3 protein: CASNAAGVHEQFF
clone size: .; V gene: TRBV6-5; J gene: TRBJ1-4; D gene: TRBD1; CDR3 DNA: TGTGCCAGCAGGGAGACAGGGAGGACTAATGAAAAACTGTTTTTT; CDR3 protein: CASRETGRTNEKLFF
clone size: .; V gene: TRBV6-6; J gene: TRBJ2-6; D gene: .; CDR3 DNA: TGTGCCACTCCGCGAGCGTCCGGGGCCAACGTCCTGACTTTC; CDR3 protein: CATPRASGANVLTF
clone size: .; V gene: TRBV27; J gene: TRBJ2-7; D gene: .; CDR3 DNA: TGTGCCAGCAGTTTAGGGTACCTGCCTGATTACGAGCAGTACTTC; CDR3 protein: CASSLGYLPDYEQYF
clone size: .; V gene: TRBV11-2; J gene: TRBJ2-7; D gene: .; CDR3 DNA: TGTGCCAGCAGCTTAGAGACCGTGAGCTCCTACGAGCAGTACTTC; CDR3 protein: CASSLETVSSYEQYF
clone size: few; V gene: TRBV7-9; J gene: TRBJ1-3; D gene: .; CDR3 DNA: TGTGCCAGCAGCTTAGACCTTTTCTCTGGAAACACCATATATTTT; CDR3 protein: CASSLDLFSGNTIYF
clone size: .; V gene: TRBV7-9; J gene: TRBJ1-1; D gene: .; CDR3 DNA: TGTGCCAGCAGCGACGGACGGAGAAACACTGAAGCTTTCTTT; CDR3 protein: CASSDGRRNTEAFF
clone size: .; V gene: TRBV10-3; J gene: TRBJ1-2; D gene: TRBD1; CDR3 DNA: TGTGCCATCAGTGAACGGACAGGGCATGGCTACACCTTC; CDR3 protein: CAISERTGHGYTF
clone size: .; V gene: TRBV5-1; J gene: TRBJ2-1; D gene: .; CDR3 DNA: TGCGCCAGCAGCCTGACGGGGCTCGGCAATGAGCAGTTCTTC; CDR3 protein: CASSLTGLGNEQFF
clone size: .; V gene: TRBV10-3; J gene: TRBJ2-1; D gene: .; CDR3 DNA: TGTGCCATCAGTGGGAGCGTCCCCTACAATGAGCAGTTCTTC; CDR3 protein: CAISGSVPYNEQFF
clone size: once; V gene: TRBV9; J gene: TRBJ2-1; D gene: TRBD2; CDR3 DNA: TGTGCCAGCAGGCGGCTAGCGGGAGAACTGTTAGGGTCCTACAATGAGCAGTTCTTC; CDR3 protein: CASRRLAGELLGSYNEQFF
clone size: .; V gene: TRBV6-5; J gene: TRBJ1-2; D gene: .; CDR3 DNA: TGTGCCAGCAGTTACTCCGGGACAAGTACTAACTATGGCTACACCTTC; CDR3 protein: CASSYSGTSTNYGYTF
clone size: .; V gene: TRBV6-5; J gene: TRBJ2-3; D gene: TRBD2; CDR3 DNA: TGTGCCAGCAGTTACACCGGGACTAGCGGCACAGATACGCAGTATTTT; CDR3 protein: CASSYTGTSGTDTQYF
clone size: .; V gene: TRBV19; J gene: TRBJ2-6; D gene: .; CDR3 DNA: TGTGCCAGTAGTTTCGCAGGGGCCTCTGGGGCCAACGTCCTGACTTTC; CDR3 protein: CASSFAGASGANVLTF
clone size: .; V gene: TRBV7-2; J gene: TRBJ2-6; D gene: .; CDR3 DNA: TGTGCCAGCACCAAAGGGCATCAAAGTGGGGCCAACGTCCTGACTTTC; CDR3 protein: CASTKGHQSGANVLTF
clone size: .; V gene: TRBV18; J gene: TRBJ1-2; D gene: TRBD1; CDR3 DNA: TGTGCCAGCTCAGCCGGGACAGGGGTCTACACCTTC; CDR3 protein: CASSAGTGVYTF
clone size: .; V gene: TRBV12-5; J gene: TRBJ2-7; D gene: TRBD1; CDR3 DNA: TGTGCTACTACAGGGGGTGACGAGCAGTACTTC; CDR3 protein: CATTGGDEQYF
clone size: few; V gene: TRBV30; J gene: TRBJ2-7; D gene: TRBD1; CDR3 DNA: TGTGCCTGGAGCGAGGAAGGGACAGGGATCGAGCAGTACTTC; CDR3 protein: CAWSEEGTGIEQYF
clone size: .; V gene: TRBV18; J gene: TRBJ2-7; D gene: .; CDR3 DNA: TGTGCCAGCTCACCGGCGAACGAGCAGTACTTC; CDR3 protein: CASSPANEQYF
clone size: once; V gene: TRBV12-5; J gene: TRBJ2-4; D gene: .; CDR3 DNA: TGTGCTAGTGCCCTGTGGGGCGGGGACAGTTACATTCAGTACTTC; CDR3 protein: CASALWGGDSYIQYF
clone size: .; V gene: TRBV4-3; J gene: TRBJ1-6; D gene: TRBD1; CDR3 DNA: TGCGCCAGCAGCCAAGATAGGTGGACAGGGGATTCACCCCTCCACTTT; CDR3 protein: CASSQDRWTGDSPLHF
clone size: .; V gene: TRBV5-8; J gene: TRBJ2-2; D gene: .; CDR3 DNA: TGTGCCAGCAGCCATCTCACCGGCACCGGGGAGCTGTTTTTT; CDR3 protein: CASSHLTGTGELFF
clone size: few; V gene: TRBV5-1; J gene: TRBJ1-6; D gene: .; CDR3 DNA: TGCGCCAGCAGCGCCGGGACGGTCAATTCACCCCTCCACTTT; CDR3 protein: CASSAGTVNSPLHF
clone size: .; V gene: TRBV3-1/TRBV3-2; J gene: TRBJ2-5; D gene: .; CDR3 DNA: TGTGCCAGCAGCCAAGAGCTAGCTGGGGGGCCGGAGACCCAGTACTTC; CDR3 protein: CASSQELAGGPETQYF
clone size: .; V gene: TRBV3-1/TRBV3-2; J gene: TRBJ2-7; D gene: .; CDR3 DNA: TGTGCCAGCAGCCCCTCGACGGTCTCCTACGAGCAGTACTTC; CDR3 protein: CASSPSTVSYEQYF
clone size: .; V gene: TRBV6-2/TRBV6-3; J gene: TRBJ1-6; D gene: TRBD1; CDR3 DNA: TGTGCCAGCAGTTACCGGGACAGGGGGTCCTATAATTCACCCCTCCACTTT; CDR3 protein: CASSYRDRGSYNSPLHF
clone size: .; V gene: TRBV30; J gene: TRBJ1-3; D gene: .; CDR3 DNA: TGTGCCTGGAGTTCGCAGGCTGGAAACACCATATATTTT; CDR3 protein: CAWSSQAGNTIYF
clone size: .; V gene: TRBV6-5; J gene: TRBJ2-1; D gene: TRBD1; CDR3 DNA: TGTGCCAGCAGGCGGGACAGGGAGCAGTTCTTC; CDR3 protein: CASRRDREQFF
clone size: .; V gene: TRBV28; J gene: TRBJ1-1; D gene: .; CDR3 DNA: TGTGCCAGCAGTTTGGGACAAAGAGGGGCTTTCTTT; CDR3 protein: CASSLGQRGAFF
clone size: few; V gene: TRBV3-1/TRBV3-2; J gene: TRBJ1-6; D gene: .; CDR3 DNA: TGTGCCAGCAGCCAAGGGGGCTCCTATAATTCACCCCTCCACTTT; CDR3 protein: CASSQGGSYNSPLHF
clone size: few; V gene: TRBV19; J gene: TRBJ2-1; D gene: .; CDR3 DNA: TGTGCCAGTAGTACCGGGGGGCCGGGGGGTGAGCAGTTCTTC; CDR3 protein: CASSTGGPGGEQFF